The TCR beta chain under discussion was sequenced for a study of blood T cell repertoires in COVID-19. Study overall: The United States, Italy and Spain supplied acute and convalescent COVID-19 samples. Sample material is recorded as cDNA or gDNA derived from T cells, B-cell-depleted T cells, or PBMCs.

The CDR3 length is 16 residues. Germline CDR1 reads LNHDA; CDR2 reads SQIVND (reference sequence). The V end lost 6 bases, the J end lost 4 bases, and 21 bases lay between the germline ends. Adults between roughly 18 and 89 years of age took part from approximately 24 US areas. Participants reported their clinical history, and cohort assignment relied on those reports. Assay used: immunoSEQ multiplex PCR; TCRdb lists only in-frame clones, some missing. This repertoire shows some 300,000 clones, 90% found once; its top ten account for approximately 4.5%. The sample was PBMCs or T cells enriched from blood (not recorded which). The chain recombines TRBV19 with TRBJ2-5, with D possibly being TRBD1 (6 bases). This TCR was sampled from a woman in her late teens or twenties with acute COVID-19. The CDR3 bases are TGTGCCAGTAGCCAACTATACAGGGAGTCGGGAGAGACCCAGTACTTC. This gives the protein CASSQLYRESGETQYF.